A single sample gave rise to the 30 T cell receptor beta chains below, sequenced in a study of control samples from healthy donors and cancer patients (dated by TCRdb to about 2020). The protocol used for the library was the immunoSEQ multiplex PCR assay. Not all clones reach the TCRdb copy of this immuneACCESS table, which keeps in-frame sequences only. Checked studies attribute under half of the gap to unresolved V genes and leave the rest unexplained. A total of 110,000 or so clones appear in this sample, 80% to 90% of them only once. Of the sample, around 40% is held by the ten largest clones. Sequenced sample: blood. These receptors all stem from a man aged 50 to 60 in good health.

V is TRBV10-3 and J is TRBJ2-5; TRBD1 is a possible D gene (6 bases). Germline loops: CDR1 ENHRY, CDR2 SYGVKD. The V and J ends lost 11 bases and 3 bases respectively, with 16 bases between them. This CDR3 is built from 13 residues. The CDR3 protein is CASQLAGEETQYF. CDR3 DNA sequence: TGTGCCTCACAGCTAGCAGGGGAAGAGACCCAGTACTTC.

The CDR3 nucleotides are TGTGCCAGCAGACGCACAGGGAGGCGAACTGAAGCTTTCTTT. Its protein product is CASRRTGRRTEAFF. This chain uses TRBV5-6 with TRBJ1-1, with D maybe TRBD1 (6 bases). Germline-derived CDR1 and CDR2 are SGHDT and YYEEEE. CDR3 length: 14 amino acids. V was shortened by 5 bases and J by 5 bases, with 16 bases between the two germline ends. Based on the CDR3 plus reference TRBV5-6 and TRBJ1-1, the full variable domain is DAGVTQSPTHLIKTRGQQVTLRCSPKSGHDTVSWYQQALGQGPQFIFQYYEEEERQRGNFPDRFSGHQFPNYSSELNVNALLLGDSALYLCASRRTGRRTEAFFGQGTRLTVV.

The chain is built from TRBV30 and TRBJ1-2; the match to TRBD1 covers 7 bases. There are 11 residues in the CDR3. Germline V gives CDR1 GTSNPN, CDR2 SVGIG (reference sequence). V gave up 4 bases and J gave up 6 bases; unmatched junction bases: 2. In DNA form, the CDR3 reads TGTGCCTGGAACAGGGGTCATGGCTACACCTTC. It specifies CAWNRGHGYTF.

The V and J genes are TRBV5-6 and TRBJ1-6, with D possibly TRBD1 on 5 matching bases. The CDR3 extends over 13 amino acids. The germline V and J ends were trimmed by 4 bases and 10 bases, with 12 bases remaining between them. Germline V gene lookup returns CDR1 SGHDT and CDR2 YYEEEE. The CDR3 DNA reads as TGTGCCAGCAGCCCCGGGGGGGACTCACCCCTCCACTTT. This gives the protein CASSPGGDSPLHF. Drawing the rest from reference TRBV5-6 and TRBJ1-6, the complete variable domain is DAGVTQSPTHLIKTRGQQVTLRCSPKSGHDTVSWYQQALGQGPQFIFQYYEEEERQRGNFPDRFSGHQFPNYSSELNVNALLLGDSALYLCASSPGGDSPLHFGNGTRLTVT.

V usage is TRBV3-1 (or the pseudogene TRBV3-2) and J usage is TRBJ2-2; no clear D. This CDR3 spans 12 amino acids. V was shortened by 7 bases and J by 1 base, with 4 bases between the two germline ends. The germline gives CDR1 LGHDT, CDR2 YNNKEL (reference sequence). The CDR3 loop is CASNLNTGELFF. CDR3 nucleotide sequence: TGTGCCAGCAATTTGAACACCGGGGAGCTGTTTTTT.

Only one count was recorded for this clone. This rearrangement joins TRBV14 to TRBJ2-7, with TRBD2 matching 9 bases. CDR1 is SGHDN and CDR2 is FVKESK in the germline V gene. The CDR3 runs to 16 residues. V lost 1 base, J lost 0 bases, and 4 bases stayed unmatched. The CDR3 loop reads CASSQGSGGFSYEQYF. The CDR3 DNA reads TGTGCCAGCAGCCAAGGGAGCGGGGGGTTCTCCTACGAGCAGTACTTC.

V is TRBV7-8 and J is TRBJ2-5; 10 nucleotides align to TRBD2. CDR3 length: 18 residues. Germline CDR1 and CDR2: SGHVS and FQNEAQ. The V and J ends lost 6 bases and 2 bases, in that order; junction bases with no gene match: 15. CDR3 DNA: TGTGCCAGCAGATCAGCAGGGCTAGCGGGGGCCATACAAGAGACCCAGTACTTC. Translation: CASRSAGLAGAIQETQYF.

The chain recombines TRBV5-4 with TRBJ1-1; 9 bases align to TRBD1. V shed 4 bases and J 4 bases; nucleotides not matched to a gene: 5. The germline gives CDR1 SGHNT, CDR2 YYREEE (reference sequence). This CDR3 is built from 14 residues. CDR3 amino acids: CASSGRDRVTEAFF. The CDR3 DNA sequence: TGTGCCAGCAGCGGCCGGGACAGGGTCACTGAAGCTTTCTTT.

This chain connects TRBV29-1 to TRBJ1-6; 8 nucleotides align to TRBD1. With 4 bases clipped from V and 3 bases from J, the junction kept 8 bases outside the gene matches. Germline V gives CDR1 SQVTM, CDR2 ANQGSEA. The CDR3 is made up of 16 amino acids. CDR3 in DNA: TGCAGCGTTGCTCCCCAGGGGGCCGGCTATAATTCACCCCTCCACTTT. Translating it yields CSVAPQGAGYNSPLHF.

This rearrangement joins TRBV7-8 to TRBJ2-1; a possible D gene is TRBD1 (7 bases). V was trimmed by 5 bases and J by 4 bases, leaving 15 bases between them. Germline-derived CDR1 and CDR2 are SGHVS and FQNEAQ. The CDR3 has 15 amino acids. In DNA form, the CDR3 reads TGTGCCAGCAGCCCAGGGGGGCTTGAGTACAATGAGCAGTTCTTC. This sequence encodes CASSPGGLEYNEQFF.

In nucleotides, the CDR3 is TGTGCCAGCAGCTTTATATCAAGCGGGCTCCCTACGCAGTATTTT. The encoded protein is CASSFISSGLPTQYF. V and J are TRBV5-6 and TRBJ2-3, with D possibly matching TRBD2 (6 bases). Germline CDR1 is SGHDT and CDR2 is YYEEEE. The V end lost 2 bases, the J end lost 8 bases, and 18 bases lay between the germline ends. The CDR3 runs to 15 residues.

J is TRBJ1-2 and V is TRBV3-1 (or the pseudogene TRBV3-2), with 7 positions matching TRBD1. Germline loops: CDR1 LGHDT, CDR2 YNNKEL (reference sequence). This CDR3 contains 14 residues. Trimming took 6 bases from V and 4 from J; bases not matched to a gene: 8. Written as DNA, the CDR3 is TGTGCCAGCAGACGTCAGGGGGAACGCTATGGCTACACCTTC. This gives the protein CASRRQGERYGYTF.

This chain connects TRBV10-1 to TRBJ1-2; a possible D gene is TRBD1 (6 bases). CDR1 WNHNN and CDR2 SYGVQD come from the germline V gene (reference sequence). The CDR3 runs to 13 residues. Deletions cut 8 bases from V and 8 bases from J, with 18 bases between. CDR3 protein: CASAGTRAGGYTF. CDR3 sequence (DNA): TGCGCCAGCGCCGGGACAAGGGCCGGCGGCTACACCTTC.

About this clone itself: Other DNA sequences in this sample translate to the same CDR3. The rearrangement joins TRBV5-1 to TRBJ1-1, with 7 bases matching TRBD1. The CDR3 consists of 13 residues. From germline, CDR1 is SGHRS and CDR2 YFSETQ. Trimming took 4 bases from V and 5 from J; bases not matched to a gene: 5. The CDR3 sequence: CASSQQGETEAFF. DNA of the CDR3: TGCGCCAGCAGCCAGCAGGGGGAGACTGAAGCTTTCTTT.

The chain recombines TRBV7-7 with TRBJ2-2, with 7 nucleotides matching TRBD1. The V gene end was trimmed by 3 bases and the J gene end by 5 bases; junction bases not matched to a gene: 6. The CDR3 is made up of 15 amino acids. Germline V gene data show CDR1 as SSHAT and CDR2 as FNYEAQ (reference sequence). This CDR3 is CASSFTGAGTGELFF. The CDR3 region has the DNA TGTGCCAGCAGCTTTACAGGGGCAGGGACCGGGGAGCTGTTTTTT.

The rearrangement links TRBV19 to TRBJ2-5, with TRBD2 identical over 16 bases. CDR3 size: 16 residues. Germline CDR1 is LNHDA and CDR2 is SQIVND (reference sequence). V gave up 5 bases and J gave up 5 bases; unmatched junction bases: 5. The CDR3 sequence is CASSAGLAGGPETQYF. The CDR3 DNA reads TGTGCCAGTAGTGCGGGACTAGCGGGGGGGCCTGAGACCCAGTACTTC.

CDR3 residues: CASSLGGNEQFF. The CDR3 DNA follows: TGTGCCAGCAGTTTGGGGGGGAATGAGCAGTTCTTC. The V and J genes are TRBV27 and TRBJ2-1; 7 bases are shared with TRBD2. Germline CDR1 and CDR2: MNHEY and SMNVEV (reference sequence). This CDR3 contains 12 residues. Trimming at V came to 3 bases and at J to 7 bases, leaving 0 bases not matched to a gene.

The gene calls are TRBV11-2 and TRBJ1-4, with 12 bases lining up with TRBD1. Germline values: CDR1 SGHAT, CDR2 FQNNGV. The CDR3 sequence is 16 residues long. V lost 5 bases and J lost 7; bases outside the gene matches: 8. This CDR3 is CASSPGTGGVSEKLFF. In DNA, the CDR3 is TGTGCCAGCAGCCCCGGGACAGGGGGCGTGAGTGAAAAACTGTTTTTT.

This rearrangement joins TRBV6-2 or TRBV6-3 to TRBJ2-5; TRBD2 agrees at 8 bases. In germline, CDR1 is MNHEY, CDR2 SVGEGT. This CDR3 region has 16 residues. V dropped 7 bases and J dropped 2; count of bases not matched to a gene: 12. The CDR3 DNA reads as TGTGCCAGCAACCCTTTTCTAGCGGGCCGTCAAGAGACCCAGTACTTC. As protein: CASNPFLAGRQETQYF.

The CDR3 bases are TGTGCCAGCAGCCCCGGATTACAGGGGAACACTGAAGCTTTCTTT. This sequence encodes CASSPGLQGNTEAFF. V usage is TRBV25-1 and J usage is TRBJ1-1; D might be TRBD1 (6 bases). CDR1 MGHDK and CDR2 SYGVNS come from the germline V gene. Trimming took 6 bases from V and 1 from J, leaving 15 bases between them. CDR3 length equals 15 residues.

The chain is built from TRBV27 and TRBJ2-5; 9 bases align to TRBD2. Germline V CDR1 and CDR2: MNHEY, SMNVEV (reference sequence). J lost 5 bases, V lost 5 bases, and 6 bases had no gene match. The CDR3 runs to 14 residues. The CDR3 region has the DNA TGTGCCAGCAGTACCGGGACTAGCAGGGAGACCCAGTACTTC. This translates into CASSTGTSRETQYF.

This chain uses TRBV2 with TRBJ2-3; 7 nucleotides agree with TRBD1. Germline values: CDR1 SNHLY, CDR2 FYNNEI. Trimming cost V 6 bases and J 1 base; bases outside gene matches: 7. The CDR3 has 15 residues. The CDR3 coding sequence is TGTGCCAGCAGACTCGGACAGGCGCGCACAGATACGCAGTATTTT. It specifies CASRLGQARTDTQYF.

This clone was detected only once. The chain links TRBV11-2 to TRBJ1-3; D may be TRBD1 (5 bases). CDR1 is SGHAT, CDR2 FQNNGV, per germline. The V gene lost 5 bases and the J gene lost 3 bases, with 17 bases spanning the gap. CDR3 length: 16 amino acids. The CDR3 nucleotides are TGTGCCAGCAGCCCAAACCGGGGGGGATATGGAAACACCATATATTTT. Protein: CASSPNRGGYGNTIYF. Looking up the rest from reference TRBV11-2 and TRBJ1-3 gives the full variable domain: EAGVAQSPRYKIIEKRQSVAFWCNPISGHATLYWYQQILGQGPKLLIQFQNNGVVDDSQLPKDRFSAERLKGVDSTLKIQPAKLEDSAVYLCASSPNRGGYGNTIYFGEGSWLTVV.

This clone was recorded once. The genes are TRBV2 and TRBJ1-5; 11 positions agree with TRBD1. The CDR3 consists of 17 residues. Germline V gene sequence: CDR1 SNHLY, CDR2 FYNNEI. J gave up 2 bases and V 6 bases, and 9 bases lay outside the gene matches. As DNA, the CDR3 is TGTGCCAGCAGGCCCGGGACAGGGGGTCGCGGCAATCAGCCCCAGCATTTT. This encodes CASRPGTGGRGNQPQHF.

The count of this clone is one. This chain links TRBV5-8 with TRBJ1-1; D uncertain. The CDR3 spans 13 residues. Germline V CDR1 and CDR2: SGHTS, YDEGEE. V lost 0 bases and J lost 1, with 4 bases in between. The CDR3 is CASSLDRNTEAFF. In DNA form, the CDR3 reads TGTGCCAGCAGCTTGGACAGGAACACTGAAGCTTTCTTT.

This clone has just a few counts. The genes are TRBV12-5 and TRBJ1-1, with D uncertain. This CDR3 spans 13 amino acids. Germline loops: CDR1 LGHNT, CDR2 FRNRAP. V lost 3 bases and J 1 base, leaving 6 bases between the germline ends. The CDR3 sequence is CASGLRWNTEAFF. CDR3 coding DNA: TGTGCTAGTGGTTTACGGTGGAACACTGAAGCTTTCTTT.

This rearrangement joins TRBV18 to TRBJ1-1; a possible D gene is TRBD1 (6 bases). The germline V gene has CDR1 KGHSH and CDR2 LQKENI. The V and J ends lost 5 bases and 6 bases respectively, with 10 bases between them. The CDR3 is made up of 12 amino acids. Here the CDR3 reads CASSSRGSEAFF. The CDR3 DNA reads TGTGCCAGCTCATCCAGGGGTTCTGAAGCTTTCTTT.

The V and J genes are TRBV12-2 and TRBJ1-5. TRBV12-2 is noted as a pseudogene. There are 14 residues in the CDR3. CDR3 nucleotide sequence: TGTGCAAGTAAGTGGGACGGTTCGAATCAGCCCCAGCATTTT. The encoded protein is CASKWDGSNQPQHF.

The rearrangement links TRBV5-1 to TRBJ1-2; TRBD1 is a possible D gene (6 bases). V shed 6 bases and J shed 3 bases, with 12 bases lying between them. CDR1 and CDR2 from the germline V gene are SGHRS and YFSETQ. This CDR3 region has 13 residues. CDR3 in amino acids: CASNRDNDYGYTF. CDR3 DNA: TGCGCCAGCAACAGGGACAACGACTATGGCTACACCTTC.

The CDR3 spells CASSLRTGGGELFF. The CDR3, as DNA: TGCGCCAGCAGCTTGAGGACAGGGGGCGGGGAGCTGTTTTTT. The chain has TRBV5-1 and TRBJ2-2; 10 bases map to TRBD1. The germline CDR1 and CDR2 sequences are SGHRS and YFSETQ. This CDR3 has 14 residues. Trimming took 1 base from V and 7 from J; bases not matched to a gene: 1.